Listed below are T cell receptor beta chains from one sample, sequenced in a study of shared T cell receptors in the human thymus. Here immunoSEQ multiplex PCR was the method, and the copy in TCRdb shows in-frame clones only, minus some. The profile shows hundreds of thousands of clones, around 87% of them singletons. Another study also made use of these data, one on human thymus T cells.

The sequenced sample was thymocytes. The origin of the receptors is a boy under two years old with a congenital heart defect. Both conserved end residues are part of each CDR3. Fields, in order: J gene, D gene, clone size, V gene, CDR3 protein, CDR3 DNA. D genes are given only for firm matches. Expanded clones are given a class, and other clones once, few, many or no size at all.

TRBJ2-7	NA	NA	TRBV28	CASSLGTTLFHEQYF	TGTGCCAGCAGTTTAGGGACAACTCTGTTCCACGAGCAGTACTTC
TRBJ1-1	NA	NA	TRBV29-1	CSVDVQGGNTEAFF	TGCAGCGTGGACGTACAGGGCGGGAACACTGAAGCTTTCTTT
TRBJ2-5	TRBD1	NA	TRBV5-1	CASSSNPDRGQETQYF	TGCGCCAGCAGCTCTAACCCGGACAGGGGACAAGAGACCCAGTACTTC
TRBJ2-7	TRBD1	NA	TRBV7-8	CASSFGTGSPLTYEQYF	TGTGCCAGCAGCTTCGGGACAGGGAGCCCGCTTACCTACGAGCAGTACTTC
TRBJ2-1	TRBD2	NA	TRBV7-2	CASSPSGRAFDEQFF	TGTGCCAGCAGCCCTAGCGGGAGGGCCTTCGATGAGCAGTTCTTC
TRBJ2-1	TRBD2	NA	TRBV7-6	CASSPSGRAHEQFF	TGTGCCAGCAGCCCCAGCGGGAGGGCCCATGAGCAGTTCTTC
TRBJ2-3	NA	NA	TRBV30	CAWSITRSSTDTQYF	TGTGCCTGGAGTATCACTAGGTCTAGCACAGATACGCAGTATTTT
TRBJ2-3	TRBD1	NA	TRBV13	CASSLGDRAPDTQYF	TGTGCCAGCAGCCTGGGGGACAGGGCCCCAGATACGCAGTATTTT
TRBJ2-2	NA	NA	TRBV25-1	CASSGMEGALNTGELFF	TGTGCCAGCAGCGGTATGGAGGGGGCCCTTAACACCGGGGAGCTGTTTTTT
TRBJ2-3	NA	NA	TRBV7-6	CASSLTLIGADTQYF	TGTGCCAGCAGTCTAACCCTAATTGGAGCAGATACGCAGTATTTT
TRBJ2-3	TRBD2	NA	TRBV27	CASSSKREPDTQYF	TGTGCCAGCAGTTCTAAGCGGGAGCCAGATACGCAGTATTTT
TRBJ2-3	NA	NA	TRBV27	CASSLLPIASTDTQYF	TGTGCCAGCAGCCTACTCCCAATTGCTAGCACAGATACGCAGTATTTT
TRBJ1-3	TRBD1	NA	TRBV10-3	CAISAEITGGGNTIYF	TGTGCCATCAGTGCTGAGATAACAGGGGGTGGAAACACCATATATTTT
TRBJ2-2	NA	NA	TRBV20-1	CSARVYGELFF	TGCAGTGCCAGAGTTTACGGGGAGCTGTTTTTT
TRBJ1-5	TRBD1	NA	TRBV15	CATSTIKGMTGWSNQPQHF	TGTGCCACCAGCACTATCAAGGGGATGACAGGGTGGAGCAATCAGCCCCAGCATTTT
TRBJ1-1	TRBD1	few	TRBV7-3	CASSLFERRVGQGFPNTEAFF	TGTGCCAGCAGCTTATTCGAAAGGAGGGTGGGACAGGGTTTCCCAAACACTGAAGCTTTCTTT
TRBJ2-3	TRBD1	NA	TRBV27	CASSLGNTGQGPSDTQYF	TGTGCCAGCAGTTTAGGAAATACGGGACAGGGACCCTCAGATACGCAGTATTTT
TRBJ2-2	NA	NA	TRBV27	CASSFSKAGELFF	TGTGCCAGCAGTTTTAGCAAAGCCGGGGAGCTGTTTTTT
TRBJ1-2	TRBD1	NA	TRBV4-2	CASSQGTGLGYTF	TGTGCCAGCAGCCAAGGGACAGGGCTTGGCTACACCTTC
TRBJ1-6	TRBD1	NA	TRBV27	CASSRQGPNSPLHF	TGTGCCAGCAGTCGACAGGGACCCAATTCACCCCTCCACTTT
TRBJ1-3	TRBD1	NA	TRBV7-3	CASSITSGPGGSSGNTIYF	TGTGCCAGCAGCATAACGAGCGGCCCAGGGGGGTCGTCTGGAAACACCATATATTTT
TRBJ2-5	TRBD2	NA	TRBV4-1	CASSQGSGILETQYF	TGCGCCAGCAGCCAAGGAAGCGGGATCTTAGAGACCCAGTACTTC
TRBJ2-5	NA	NA	TRBV19	CASSSLRAQETQYF	TGTGCCAGTAGTAGCCTGAGGGCCCAAGAGACCCAGTACTTC
TRBJ2-7	TRBD1	few	TRBV5-6	CASSLAGRGKGEQYF	TGTGCCAGCAGCTTGGCTGGCAGGGGGAAGGGCGAGCAGTACTTC
TRBJ1-1	TRBD1	once	TRBV19	CASRQSEDRTNTEAFF	TGTGCCAGTAGACAATCCGAGGACAGGACGAACACTGAAGCTTTCTTT
TRBJ2-1	NA	once	TRBV7-8	CASSWEEGQLSDEQFF	TGTGCCAGCAGCTGGGAGGAGGGGCAACTATCCGATGAGCAGTTCTTC
TRBJ2-7	NA	NA	TRBV28	CASSKTGLRPYEQYF	TGTGCCAGCAGCAAAACAGGGCTTCGCCCCTACGAGCAGTACTTC
TRBJ2-7	TRBD2	NA	TRBV19	CASSTRRILAGDSYEQYF	TGTGCCAGTAGTACTCGGCGGATACTAGCGGGAGACTCCTACGAGCAGTACTTC
TRBJ2-2	TRBD1	once	TRBV11-3	CASSSDRGAFTGELFF	TGTGCCAGCAGCTCGGACAGGGGAGCCTTCACCGGGGAGCTGTTTTTT
TRBJ2-1	TRBD2	NA	TRBV27	CASSCRGLAGGLGSYNEQFF	TGTGCCAGCAGTTGCCGGGGACTAGCGGGTGGGTTAGGCTCCTACAATGAGCAGTTCTTC
TRBJ1-2	NA	NA	TRBV28	CVVHQSQGRVGGYTF	TGTGTCGTCCACCAATCACAGGGACGGGTCGGGGGCTACACCTTC
TRBJ2-7	TRBD1	NA	TRBV28	CASSRDRESYEQYF	TGTGCCAGCAGTCGGGACAGGGAATCCTACGAGCAGTACTTC
TRBJ2-3	NA	NA	TRBV21-1	CASSNGRGTDTQYF	TGTGCCAGCAGCAACGGCAGGGGCACAGATACGCAGTATTTT
TRBJ2-7	TRBD1	NA	TRBV11-2	CASSLGTAPYEQYF	TGTGCCAGCAGCCTAGGGACAGCCCCTTACGAGCAGTACTTC
TRBJ2-7	TRBD2	NA	TRBV18	CASSLEVPQPGLAGVVPDEQYF	TGTGCCAGCTCACTGGAAGTTCCCCAACCGGGACTAGCGGGAGTGGTTCCGGACGAGCAGTACTTC
TRBJ1-1	NA	NA	TRBV9	CASSVVPLPAGKVEAFF	TGTGCCAGCAGCGTAGTTCCCCTCCCTGCAGGGAAAGTTGAAGCTTTCTTT
TRBJ2-3	TRBD2	NA	TRBV5-1	CASSPGTSGRAPDTQYF	TGCGCCAGCAGCCCCGGGACTAGCGGGAGGGCCCCAGATACGCAGTATTTT
TRBJ2-1	TRBD2	NA	TRBV6-8	CASSPGLAPYNEQFF	TGTGCCAGCAGTCCGGGACTAGCGCCTTACAATGAGCAGTTCTTC
TRBJ2-6	TRBD1	once	TRBV29-1	CSVEDRDRSLSGANVLTF	TGCAGCGTTGAAGACCGGGACAGGAGCCTCTCTGGGGCCAACGTCCTGACTTTC
TRBJ1-4	NA	NA	TRBV2	CASRINRALPPTNEKLFF	TGTGCCAGCAGAATAAACAGGGCCCTTCCGCCAACTAATGAAAAACTGTTTTTT
TRBJ2-1	TRBD2	NA	TRBV15	CATSSQLAEHNEQFF	TGTGCCACCAGCAGTCAGCTAGCGGAGCACAATGAGCAGTTCTTC
TRBJ2-2	TRBD1	NA	TRBV6-5	CASGQGRRTGELFF	TGTGCCAGCGGACAGGGGCGACGGACCGGGGAGCTGTTTTTT
TRBJ1-2	NA	NA	TRBV5-1	CASRFGTQGYYGYTF	TGCGCCAGCAGATTTGGGACCCAGGGGTACTATGGCTACACCTTC
TRBJ2-1	NA	NA	TRBV7-9	CASSSDWEQFF	TGTGCCAGCAGTAGCGATTGGGAGCAGTTCTTC
TRBJ2-7	TRBD2	NA	TRBV27	CASSLSGSGAFYEQYF	TGTGCCAGCAGTTTATCTGGTAGCGGGGCCTTCTACGAGCAGTACTTC
TRBJ2-7	NA	NA	TRBV28	CASSPMRYREQYF	TGTGCCAGCAGTCCAATGCGGTATCGGGAGCAGTACTTC
TRBJ1-5	TRBD1	NA	TRBV27	CASSLRTGNFPFQPQHF	TGTGCCAGCAGTCTGCGGACAGGGAATTTCCCTTTTCAGCCCCAGCATTTT
TRBJ1-4	NA	NA	TRBV11-3	CASSLGGSSNEKLFF	TGTGCCAGCAGCTTAGGAGGTTCATCGAATGAAAAACTGTTTTTT
TRBJ1-1	TRBD1	NA	TRBV5-6	CASSPGQATGTEAFF	TGTGCCAGCAGCCCGGGACAGGCGACCGGCACTGAAGCTTTCTTT
TRBJ2-1	TRBD2	NA	TRBV6-5	CASSSTSGNYNEQFF	TGTGCCAGCAGTTCCACTAGCGGGAACTACAATGAGCAGTTCTTC
TRBJ2-3	TRBD1	once	TRBV4-3	CASSQGIPPGTGMGADTQYF	TGCGCCAGCAGCCAAGGAATTCCGCCAGGGACAGGGATGGGGGCAGATACGCAGTATTTT
TRBJ2-2	TRBD2	NA	TRBV4-3	CASSLRTRLAGGAGELFF	TGCGCCAGCAGCCTCCGAACGAGACTAGCGGGAGGGGCCGGGGAGCTGTTTTTT
TRBJ2-3	NA	NA	TRBV19	CASSNAVENTDTQYF	TGTGCCAGTAGTAATGCGGTAGAGAACACAGATACGCAGTATTTT
TRBJ1-2	TRBD1	NA	TRBV27	CASSPGQFYGYTF	TGTGCCAGCAGCCCGGGACAGTTCTATGGCTACACCTTC
TRBJ2-6	NA	NA	TRBV15	CATSREQQGVGSGANVLTF	TGTGCCACCAGCAGGGAACAACAGGGTGTCGGGTCTGGGGCCAACGTCCTGACTTTC
TRBJ2-5	NA	NA	TRBV14	CASSPKCVETQYF	TGTGCCAGCAGCCCAAAGTGCGTGGAGACCCAGTACTTC
TRBJ1-3	NA	few	TRBV19	CASSIAKGQGGNTIYF	TGTGCCAGTAGTATCGCCAAGGGCCAGGGAGGAAACACCATATATTTT
TRBJ2-7	TRBD1	few	TRBV5-1	CASSLGGQGSPMQYF	TGCGCCAGCAGCTTGGGGGGACAGGGGTCCCCAATGCAGTACTTC
TRBJ2-7	NA	few	TRBV25-1	CASSSRVGLEQYF	TGTGCCAGCAGTTCCCGGGTAGGCCTCGAGCAGTACTTC